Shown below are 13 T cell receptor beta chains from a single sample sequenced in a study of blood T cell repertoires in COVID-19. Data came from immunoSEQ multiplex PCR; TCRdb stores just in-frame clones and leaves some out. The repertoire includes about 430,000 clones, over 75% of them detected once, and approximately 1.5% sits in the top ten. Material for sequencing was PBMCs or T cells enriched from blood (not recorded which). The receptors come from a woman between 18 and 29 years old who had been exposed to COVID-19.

The DNA for the CDR3 is TGTGCCAGCAGTTTACCCTACGACAGGGTATGGGTTGGCGGCTACACCTTC. Translation gives CASSLPYDRVWVGGYTF. This chain uses TRBV28 with TRBJ1-2; 7 nucleotides match TRBD1. The length of the CDR3 is 17 residues. Germline V CDR1 and CDR2: MDHEN, SYDVKM. J was trimmed by 8 bases and V by 2 bases; bases with no gene match: 17.

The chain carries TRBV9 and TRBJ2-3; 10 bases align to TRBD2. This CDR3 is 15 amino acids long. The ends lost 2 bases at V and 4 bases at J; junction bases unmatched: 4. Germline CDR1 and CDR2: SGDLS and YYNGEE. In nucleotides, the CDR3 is TGTGCCAGCAGCGTTGGTAGCGGGGGGCCAGATACGCAGTATTTT. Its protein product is CASSVGSGGPDTQYF.

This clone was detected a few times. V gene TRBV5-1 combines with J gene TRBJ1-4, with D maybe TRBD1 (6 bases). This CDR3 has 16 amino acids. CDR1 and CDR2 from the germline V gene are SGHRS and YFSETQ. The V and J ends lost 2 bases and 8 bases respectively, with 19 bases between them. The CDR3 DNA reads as TGCGCCAGCAGCTTATGGGTACAGGGCCCGGAAGAAAAACTGTTTTTT. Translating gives CASSLWVQGPEEKLFF.

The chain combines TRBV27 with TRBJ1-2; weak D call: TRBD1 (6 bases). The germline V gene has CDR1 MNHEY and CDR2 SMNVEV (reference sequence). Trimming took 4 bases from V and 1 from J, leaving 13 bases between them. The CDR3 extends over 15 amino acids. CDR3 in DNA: TGTGCCAGCAGTTCCATGACAGGCCTTAACTATGGCTACACCTTC. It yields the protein CASSSMTGLNYGYTF.

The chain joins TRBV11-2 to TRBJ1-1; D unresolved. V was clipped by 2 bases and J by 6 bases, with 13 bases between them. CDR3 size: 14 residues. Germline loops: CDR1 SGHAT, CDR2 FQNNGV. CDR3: CASSLNEGPPEAFF. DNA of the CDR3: TGTGCCAGCAGCTTAAATGAGGGTCCCCCTGAAGCTTTCTTT.

This CDR3 is CASSTRTSGSHEQFF. The CDR3 nucleotides read TGTGCCAGCAGCACGAGAACTAGCGGGAGTCATGAGCAGTTCTTC. This chain joins TRBV7-2 and TRBJ2-1, with TRBD2 matching 11 bases. The CDR3 totals 15 residues. CDR1 is SGHTA and CDR2 is FQGNSA in the germline V gene. Trimming took 5 bases from V and 8 from J; bases not matched to a gene: 8.

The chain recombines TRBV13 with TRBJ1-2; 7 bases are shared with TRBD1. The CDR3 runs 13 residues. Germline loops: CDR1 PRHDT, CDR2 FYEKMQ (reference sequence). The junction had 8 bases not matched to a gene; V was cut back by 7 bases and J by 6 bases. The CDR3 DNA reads TGTGCCAGCACCTCGACAGGGTCCCATGGCTACACCTTC. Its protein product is CASTSTGSHGYTF.

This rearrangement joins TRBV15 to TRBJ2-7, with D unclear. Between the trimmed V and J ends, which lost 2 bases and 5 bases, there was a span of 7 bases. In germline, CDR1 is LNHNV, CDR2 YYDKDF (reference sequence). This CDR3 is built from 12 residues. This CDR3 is CATSRSKNEQYF. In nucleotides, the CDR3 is TGTGCCACCAGCAGATCCAAAAACGAGCAGTACTTC. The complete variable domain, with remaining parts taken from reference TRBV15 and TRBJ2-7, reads DAMVIQNPRYQVTQFGKPVTLSCSQTLNHNVMYWYQQKSSQAPKLLFHYYDKDFNNEADTPDNFQSRRPNTSFCFLDIRSPGLGDTAMYLCATSRSKNEQYFGPGTRLTVT.

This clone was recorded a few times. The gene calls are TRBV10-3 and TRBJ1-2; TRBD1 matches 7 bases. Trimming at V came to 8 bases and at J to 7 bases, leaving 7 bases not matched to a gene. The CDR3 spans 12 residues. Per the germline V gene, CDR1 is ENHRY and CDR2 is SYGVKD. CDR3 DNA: TGTGCCATCGGCTTACAGGGGAGTGGCTACACCTTC. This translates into CAIGLQGSGYTF.

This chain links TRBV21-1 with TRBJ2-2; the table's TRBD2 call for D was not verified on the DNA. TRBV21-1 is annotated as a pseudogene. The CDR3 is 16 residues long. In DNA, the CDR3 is TGTGCCAGCATCACGGGGACTAGCGGGAGGGCCGGGGAGCTGTTTTTT. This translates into CASITGTSGRAGELFF.

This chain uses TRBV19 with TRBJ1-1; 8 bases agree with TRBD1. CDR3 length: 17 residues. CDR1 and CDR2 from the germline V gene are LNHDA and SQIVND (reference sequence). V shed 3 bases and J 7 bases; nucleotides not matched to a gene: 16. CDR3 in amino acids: CASSINILQGVGHEAFF. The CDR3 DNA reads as TGTGCCAGTAGTATCAATATACTACAGGGGGTCGGACATGAAGCTTTCTTT.

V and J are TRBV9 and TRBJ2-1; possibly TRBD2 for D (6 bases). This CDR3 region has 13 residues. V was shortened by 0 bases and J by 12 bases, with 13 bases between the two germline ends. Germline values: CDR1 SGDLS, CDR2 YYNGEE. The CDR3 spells CASSVGGTQGQFF. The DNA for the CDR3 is TGTGCCAGCAGCGTAGGAGGGACTCAGGGGCAGTTCTTC.

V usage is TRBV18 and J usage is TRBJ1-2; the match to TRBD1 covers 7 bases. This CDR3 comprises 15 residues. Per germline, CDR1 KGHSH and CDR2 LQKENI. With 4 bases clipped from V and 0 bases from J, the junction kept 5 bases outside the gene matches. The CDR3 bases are TGTGCCAGCTCACAAACTCAGGGGGCTAACTATGGCTACACCTTC. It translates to CASSQTQGANYGYTF.